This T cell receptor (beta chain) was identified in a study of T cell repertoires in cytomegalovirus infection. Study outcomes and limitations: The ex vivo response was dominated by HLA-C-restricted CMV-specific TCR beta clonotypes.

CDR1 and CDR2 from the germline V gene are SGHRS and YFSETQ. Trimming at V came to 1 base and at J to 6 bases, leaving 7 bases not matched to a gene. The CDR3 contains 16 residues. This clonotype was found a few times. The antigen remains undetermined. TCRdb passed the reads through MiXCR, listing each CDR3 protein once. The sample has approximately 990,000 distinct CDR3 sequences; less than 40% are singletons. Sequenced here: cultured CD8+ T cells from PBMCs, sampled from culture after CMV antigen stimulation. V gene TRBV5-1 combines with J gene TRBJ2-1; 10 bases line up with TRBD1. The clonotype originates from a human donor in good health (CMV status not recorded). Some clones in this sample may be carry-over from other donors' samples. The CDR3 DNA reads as TGCGCCAGCAGCTTGCTAGGGACAGGGGCGTTCAATGAGCAGTTCTTC. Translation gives CASSLLGTGAFNEQFF.